These 6 T cell receptor beta chains were all obtained from the same sample, sequenced in a study of blood T cell repertoires in COVID-19 (dated by TCRdb to 2019 to 2021). Libraries were prepared through the immunoSEQ multiplex PCR assay. TCRdb retrieved this table from immuneACCESS and kept in-frame rearrangements only. Not all clones are present; in checked studies, unresolved V genes account for under half, and no reason is known for the remainder. The sample table contains roughly 130,000 clones; only one count was recorded for 80% to 85% of them. About 12% of the sample is in the top ten clones. The specimen was peripheral blood. The receptors originated from a woman in her twenties or thirties who had recovered from COVID-19.

In its sample, this clone was seen a few times. This chain joins TRBV27 and TRBJ1-4; 7 bases align to TRBD1. V lost 4 bases to trimming and J lost 8 bases; unmatched junction nucleotides: 10. This CDR3 has 15 amino acids. The germline V gene has CDR1 MNHEY and CDR2 SMNVEV (reference sequence). For the CDR3, the DNA is TGTGCCAGCAGTTCCCCGAGAAGGGGGCAAGAAAAACTGTTTTTT. Protein sequence: CASSSPRRGQEKLFF.

This chain uses TRBV20-1 with TRBJ2-1, with TRBD2 matching 10 bases. The CDR3 spans 11 residues. Germline lookup yields CDR1 DFQATT and CDR2 SNEGSKA (reference sequence). The V segment lost 5 bases and the J segment 10 bases; nucleotides outside the gene matches: 2. The CDR3 DNA sequence: TGCAGTGCTCGGGGACTAGCGGAGCAGTTCTTC. This gives the protein CSARGLAEQFF.

V gene TRBV10-1 combines with J gene TRBJ2-1; perhaps TRBD1 as D (6 bases). The CDR3 consists of 16 residues. V was pared by 2 bases and J by 1 base, with 12 bases between. Germline assignment: CDR1 WNHNN and CDR2 SYGVQD (reference sequence). CDR3 sequence: CASSEQGRGSYNEQFF. Written as DNA, the CDR3 is TGCGCCAGCAGTGAGCAGGGGCGCGGGTCCTACAATGAGCAGTTCTTC.

The V call is TRBV4-2, the J call TRBJ2-5; D is undetermined. Germline V gives CDR1 LGHNA, CDR2 YNFKEQ. The CDR3 runs 14 residues. Deletions cut 1 base from V and 5 bases from J, with 11 bases between. In DNA form, the CDR3 reads TGTGCCAGCAGCCAAGGGGCCTCTCGGGAGACCCAGTACTTC. Translation: CASSQGASRETQYF.

The CDR3 reads CATSRDYGRTRRSFF. In DNA form, the CDR3 reads TGTGCCACCAGCAGAGATTACGGGAGGACCCGCAGGTCGTTCTTC. The chain employs TRBV15 and TRBJ2-1; 7 bases align to TRBD2. The CDR3 is 15 amino acids. With 0 bases clipped from V and 15 bases from J, the junction kept 14 bases outside the gene matches. Germline CDR1 and CDR2: LNHNV and YYDKDF (reference sequence).

The rearrangement uses TRBV6-1 and TRBJ2-7; D is possibly TRBD2 (7 bases). From germline, CDR1 is MNHNS and CDR2 SASEGT. V was pared by 4 bases and J by 4 bases, with 26 bases between. CDR3 length: 18 amino acids. For the CDR3, the DNA is TGTGCCAGCAGTGTAATTGTGGGAGGAGGGGGGGCCATTTACGAGCAGTACTTC. Translating it yields CASSVIVGGGGAIYEQYF.